Listed here are 5 T cell receptor beta chains from one sample, sequenced in a study of blood T cell repertoires in COVID-19. TCRdb keeps only in-frame clones here, not all; method: immunoSEQ multiplex PCR. The sample shows 200,000 to 300,000 clones, approximately 88% of them seen only once. The sample was PBMCs or T cells enriched from blood (not recorded which). Receptor source: a middle-aged woman who had been exposed to COVID-19.

CDR3 residues: CASSFGGGGSNQPQHF. CDR3 nucleotides: TGTGCCAGCAGCTTCGGCGGGGGCGGGAGCAATCAGCCCCAGCATTTT. This chain joins TRBV7-2 and TRBJ1-5; possible D gene TRBD1, 6 bases. This CDR3 comprises 16 residues. V lost 3 bases to trimming and J lost 1 base, with 13 bases between them. The germline gives CDR1 SGHTA, CDR2 FQGNSA.

This chain links TRBV7-2 with TRBJ1-1; D possibly corresponds to TRBD1 (6 bases). Trimming removed 5 bases at V and 2 bases at J, with 12 bases between. Germline CDR1 and CDR2: SGHTA and FQGNSA. The CDR3 runs to 14 residues. CDR3 residues: CASSRDRSNTEAFF. CDR3 DNA: TGTGCCAGCAGCCGTGACAGGTCAAACACTGAAGCTTTCTTT.

This chain links TRBV7-2 with TRBJ1-4, with 9 bases fitting TRBD1. Germline lookup yields CDR1 SGHTA and CDR2 FQGNSA. Trimming took 8 bases from V and 8 from J; bases not matched to a gene: 9. This CDR3 has 14 residues. The CDR3, as DNA: TGTGCCAGCTGCGAGGACAGGGGTGGGGAAAAACTGTTTTTT. Translated, it gives CASCEDRGGEKLFF.

The chain carries TRBV4-2 and TRBJ2-1; a weak D match, TRBD2 (6 bases). This CDR3 is built from 16 residues. Trimming left V 1 base short and J 0 bases short, with 10 bases between. Germline loops: CDR1 LGHNA, CDR2 YNFKEQ. CDR3 nucleotides: TGTGCCAGCAGCCAAGGGGACGGGAGCTCCTACAATGAGCAGTTCTTC. Protein product: CASSQGDGSSYNEQFF.

This clone was seen only a few times. The V and J genes are TRBV7-2 and TRBJ2-5; D is possibly TRBD1 (6 bases). V was cut by 5 bases and J by 4 bases, with 20 bases left in between. The CDR3 sequence is 16 residues long. CDR1 SGHTA and CDR2 FQGNSA come from the germline V gene. DNA of the CDR3: TGTGCCAGCAGCGACACGATGGACAGTTTAGGAGAGACCCAGTACTTC. Protein sequence: CASSDTMDSLGETQYF.